The next 28 T cell receptor beta chains were all read from a single sample in a study of CD8+CD57+ T cells in acquired aplastic anemia. Profiling of TCR beta VDJ combinations and CDR3 sequences used genomic DNA as template. Each CDR3 protein gets one entry after TCRdb re-called the reads with MiXCR. Of about 190,000 distinct CDR3 sequences in the sample, under 70% were seen once. Sequenced sample: sorted CD4+, CD8+, or CD8+CD57+ T cells (not recorded which) from PBMCs. The source of these receptors is a human donor with severe aplastic anemia or a healthy control (not recorded which).

V is TRBV7-8 and J is TRBJ1-2; a weak D match, TRBD1 (6 bases). V was clipped by 2 bases and J by 3 bases, with 10 bases between them. Germline V lookup: CDR1 SGHVS, CDR2 FQNEAQ. This CDR3 region has 14 residues. The CDR3 is CASSLLDSYYGYTF. CDR3 bases: TGTGCCAGCAGCTTATTGGACAGCTACTATGGCTACACCTTC.

The chain is built from TRBV15 and TRBJ2-3, with D possibly being TRBD2 (6 bases). This CDR3 has 16 residues. Germline loops: CDR1 LNHNV, CDR2 YYDKDF (reference sequence). The V end was cut by 3 bases, the J end by 5 bases, with 18 bases between. The CDR3 coding sequence is TGTGCCACCAGCAGGTTTACGGGACGGGGAGGAGATACGCAGTATTTT. Residues: CATSRFTGRGGDTQYF.

Note on this clonotype: Because the CDR3's place on the DNA is in doubt, the DNA is left out and the CDR3 is given as listed by TCRdb. The genes are TRBV7-9 and TRBJ2-5; TRBD2 is the table's D call and was not checked against the DNA. Germline CDR1 is SEHNR and CDR2 is FQNEAQ (reference sequence). The CDR3 spans 21 amino acids, including both terminal residues. CDR3 sequence reads: CASSLDSPPFGELFFGETQYF.

This clonotype showed up many times. The chain employs TRBV7-9 and TRBJ2-5; D is undetermined. Per the germline V gene, CDR1 is SEHNR and CDR2 is FQNEAQ (reference sequence). This CDR3 spans 15 amino acids. The V end lost 3 bases, the J end lost 1 base, and 12 bases lay between the germline ends. The CDR3 DNA is TGTGCCAGCAGCTTGGGCGTTTCAACCCAAGAGACCCAGTACTTC. Its translation: CASSLGVSTQETQYF. Full variable domain (missing parts from reference TRBV7-9 and TRBJ2-5): DTGVSQNPRHKITKRGQNVTFRCDPISEHNRLYWYRQTLGQGPEFLTYFQNEAQLEKSRLLSDRFSAERPKGSFSTLEIQRTEQGDSAMYLCASSLGVSTQETQYFGPGTRLLVL.

The rearrangement uses TRBV2 and TRBJ2-7; TRBD2 matches 9 bases. V gave up 7 bases and J gave up 3 bases; unmatched junction bases: 7. This CDR3 is built from 14 residues. Germline lookup yields CDR1 SNHLY and CDR2 FYNNEI. In DNA form, the CDR3 reads TGTGCCAGCATAGCAGCGGGAGGTCGCTACGAGCAGTACTTC. Translated: CASIAAGGRYEQYF.

The J gene is TRBJ2-1, the V gene TRBV5-1, with D perhaps given as TRBD1 or TRBD2 (5 bases each). Per the germline V gene, CDR1 is SGHRS and CDR2 is YFSETQ. The CDR3 totals 14 residues. The V gene lost 4 bases and the J gene lost 7 bases, with 15 bases spanning the gap. CDR3 region: CASSPGGVLNEQFF. In nucleotides, the CDR3 is TGCGCCAGCAGCCCTGGGGGAGTGCTAAATGAGCAGTTCTTC.

In the case of this clonotype: Possible read error: a much larger clone is one base away. The chain is built from TRBV4-2 and TRBJ2-7, with D unclear. The CDR3 is 14 amino acids. Germline CDR1 and CDR2: LGHNA and YNFKEQ. Trimming shortened V by 2 bases and J by 9 bases, and 17 bases separated the two germline ends. DNA for the CDR3: TGTGCCAGCAGCCAAAACCTTGCAGGCCTCGGGCAGTACTTC. Amino acids: CASSQNLAGLGQYF.

This clonotype appeared many times. The chain is built from TRBV7-9 and TRBJ2-7; D tentatively reads TRBD1 or TRBD2 (5 bases each). Trimming cost V 2 bases and J 4 bases, with 30 bases left between them. Germline V CDR1 and CDR2: SEHNR, FQNEAQ (reference sequence). This CDR3 is 20 amino acids long. The CDR3 region is CASSLWWRDGTGNIRYEQYF. The CDR3 DNA sequence: TGTGCCAGCAGCTTATGGTGGCGAGACGGGACGGGTAACATTCGGTACGAGCAGTACTTC. Based on the CDR3 plus reference TRBV7-9 and TRBJ2-7, the full variable domain is DTGVSQNPRHKITKRGQNVTFRCDPISEHNRLYWYRQTLGQGPEFLTYFQNEAQLEKSRLLSDRFSAERPKGSFSTLEIQRTEQGDSAMYLCASSLWWRDGTGNIRYEQYFGPGTRLTVT.

In this sample, this clonotype turned up once. This sequence joins TRBV29-1 and TRBJ1-1; perhaps TRBD1 as D (5 bases). CDR1 and CDR2 (germline): SQVTM, ANQGSEA. This CDR3 is 11 amino acids long. Trimming cost V 4 bases and J 8 bases, with 11 bases left between them. CDR3 sequence (DNA): TGCAGCGTTGCAGGGACGTCCGAAGCTTTCTTT. The encoded protein is CSVAGTSEAFF.

This sequence joins TRBV14 and TRBJ2-5; tentative D call: TRBD2 (5 bases). The CDR3 is made up of 16 amino acids. V gave up 1 base and J gave up 0 bases, with 12 bases separating them. Germline V gives CDR1 SGHDN, CDR2 FVKESK. The CDR3 region is CASSQVSARYQETQYF. The DNA for the CDR3 is TGTGCCAGCAGCCAAGTTAGCGCCCGGTACCAAGAGACCCAGTACTTC.

V gene TRBV20-1 combines with J gene TRBJ1-1, with D possibly being TRBD1 (5 bases). This CDR3 comprises 14 residues. CDR1 is DFQATT, CDR2 SNEGSKA, per germline (reference sequence). V lost 2 bases to trimming and J lost 8 bases, with 18 bases between them. As DNA, the CDR3 is TGCAGTGCTAGACTCTCTGGAGGGACCTTGGAAGCTTTCTTT. Encoded protein: CSARLSGGTLEAFF.

A few counts support this clonotype. The rearrangement uses TRBV7-9 and TRBJ2-3; D possibly corresponds to TRBD1 (5 bases). The CDR3 is 14 residues long. The V and J ends lost 3 bases and 2 bases respectively, with 9 bases between them. The germline gives CDR1 SEHNR, CDR2 FQNEAQ (reference sequence). The CDR3 loop is CASSLAGSTDTQYF. CDR3 DNA: TGTGCCAGCAGCTTGGCAGGGTCCACAGATACGCAGTATTTT.

The table lists this clonotype with many counts. The chain links TRBV5-6 to TRBJ1-1; D call uncertain. Germline CDR1 SGHDT, CDR2 YYEEEE. Trimming cost V 0 bases and J 1 base, with 7 bases left between them. CDR3 size: 14 residues. CDR3 sequence reads: CASSLGQANTEAFF. CDR3 in DNA: TGTGCCAGCAGCTTGGGCCAGGCGAACACTGAAGCTTTCTTT.

The chain joins TRBV5-8 to TRBJ2-7; TRBD2 aligns across 10 bases. Germline loops: CDR1 SGHTS, CDR2 YDEGEE. Trimming took 7 bases from V and 4 from J; bases not matched to a gene: 5. The CDR3 has 13 amino acids. The DNA of the CDR3 is TGTGCCAGCCACCTAGCGGGAGTGTACGAGCAGTACTTC. Protein sequence: CASHLAGVYEQYF.

This clonotype was observed a single time. The chain joins TRBV7-9 to TRBJ2-5, with 8 bases aligning to TRBD1. Judging by the DNA end, TRBJ2-7 fits better; the J call may be wrong. Germline V gene lookup returns CDR1 SEHNR and CDR2 FQNEAQ (reference sequence). This CDR3 has 14 residues. CDR3 sequence reads: CASSQTGDTYEQYF. In DNA, the CDR3 is TGTGCCAGCAGCCAGACAGGGGATACCTACGAGCAGTACTTC.

The CDR3 sequence: CASSSQPTSLQFF. CDR3 DNA: TGTGCCAGCAGCTCCCAACCCACTAGTTTGCAGTTCTTC. The chain uses TRBV7-3 and TRBJ2-1; D is perhaps TRBD2 (5 bases). This CDR3 is 13 amino acids long. Germline CDR1 is SGHTA and CDR2 is FQGTGA. The V gene lost 4 bases and the J gene lost 12 bases, with 16 bases spanning the gap.

This chain links TRBV24-1 with TRBJ2-1, with 8 bases that match TRBD2. This CDR3 contains 15 residues. V shed 11 bases and J 6 bases; nucleotides not matched to a gene: 14. Germline V lookup: CDR1 KGHDR, CDR2 SFDVKD. In nucleotides, the CDR3 is TGTGCCATCCGGGGGGGCCTTGGTGGGAGCAATGAGCAGTTCTTC. It specifies CAIRGGLGGSNEQFF.

This clonotype is a singleton in its sample. The chain joins TRBV7-6 to TRBJ2-5; 10 bases fit TRBD2. Germline lookup yields CDR1 SGHVS and CDR2 FNYEAQ. This CDR3 region has 16 residues. V trimming: 5 bases; J trimming: 1 base; junction bases outside the gene matches: 7. CDR3 bases: TGTGCCAGCAGCGGTCAACTAGCGGGGCTCCAAGAGACCCAGTACTTC. Translating gives CASSGQLAGLQETQYF.

The gene calls are TRBV25-1 and TRBJ1-1; tentatively, D is TRBD1 (5 bases). The CDR3 length is 13 residues. Germline V gene lookup returns CDR1 MGHDK and CDR2 SYGVNS. V was clipped by 6 bases and J by 4 bases, with 12 bases between them. Here the CDR3 reads CASRAGRGTEAFF. The CDR3 DNA reads as TGTGCCAGCAGAGCGGGGAGGGGCACTGAAGCTTTCTTT.

CDR3 nucleotides: TGTGCCAGCAGTACGGACAGCACACCTCAATCAGCCTACGAGCAGTACTTC. This sequence encodes CASSTDSTPQSAYEQYF. This rearrangement joins TRBV6-5 to TRBJ2-7, with D perhaps TRBD1 (6 bases). V lost 5 bases, J lost 2 bases, and 22 bases lay in between. The CDR3 loop spans 17 amino acids. CDR1 and CDR2 (germline): MNHEY, SVGAGI.

The rearrangement uses TRBV19 and TRBJ1-5, with D possibly TRBD1 on 5 matching bases. This CDR3 contains 13 residues. CDR1 is LNHDA and CDR2 is SQIVND in the germline V gene (reference sequence). Trimming took 4 bases from V and 3 from J, leaving 7 bases between them. CDR3 amino acids: CASSKQANQPQHF. For the CDR3, the DNA is TGTGCCAGTAGTAAACAGGCCAATCAGCCCCAGCATTTT.

About this clonotype itself: The junction shows a germline mismatch at one end, possibly a read error. The gene calls are TRBV2 and TRBJ2-7, with 8 bases identical to TRBD2. CDR1 is SNHLY and CDR2 is FYNNEI in the germline V gene. The CDR3 runs 16 residues. The CDR3 DNA reads as TGTGCCAGCAATGAATTTCCTAGCGGGCTCTCCTACGAGCAGTACTTC. Its protein product is CASNEFPSGLSYEQYF.

The chain carries TRBV9 and TRBJ1-1, with TRBD1 matching over 7 bases. CDR1 SGDLS and CDR2 YYNGEE come from the germline V gene. Trimming cost V 3 bases and J 5 bases; bases outside gene matches: 4. The CDR3 has 13 amino acids. CDR3 sequence reads: CASSALTGTEAFF. DNA of the CDR3: TGTGCCAGCAGCGCCTTGACAGGGACTGAAGCTTTCTTT.

This chain joins TRBV9 and TRBJ1-4; 8 bases are shared with TRBD1. CDR1 is SGDLS and CDR2 is YYNGEE in the germline V gene. This CDR3 has 14 residues. V was pared by 3 bases and J by 5 bases, with 3 bases of the junction left unmatched. CDR3 in amino acids: CASSGWTGNEKLFF. The CDR3 bases are TGTGCCAGCAGCGGATGGACAGGGAATGAAAAACTGTTTTTT.

About this clonotype: One end of the junction fails to match germline, which may point to a read error. The chain links TRBV5-5 to TRBJ2-7; 8 bases fit TRBD2. The CDR3 spans 15 residues. Germline V CDR1 and CDR2: SGHKS, YYEKEE (reference sequence). The CDR3 is CASSLISGGGYEQYF. The DNA of the CDR3 is TGCGCCAGCAGCTTGATCAGCGGGGGTGGTTACGAGCAGTACTTC.

The chain carries TRBV15 and TRBJ2-1, with 12 bases matching TRBD2. This CDR3 is 15 amino acids long. V shed 8 bases and J 12 bases; nucleotides not matched to a gene: 14. The germline V gene encodes CDR1 LNHNV and CDR2 YYDKDF (reference sequence). CDR3 DNA: TGTGCCACCTCAGAGGGACTAGCGGGTTTCGAGGGGCAGTTCTTC. It encodes CATSEGLAGFEGQFF.

In this sample, this clonotype turned up many times. The V call is TRBV6-5, the J call TRBJ2-1; D not resolved. CDR3 length: 15 amino acids. The V and J ends lost 6 bases and 5 bases respectively, with 17 bases between them. Germline V gives CDR1 MNHEY, CDR2 SVGAGI. Written as DNA, the CDR3 is TGTGCCAGCAGCCCTTTTACCGTTGGGGACAATGAGCAGTTCTTC. Translation: CASSPFTVGDNEQFF.

The gene calls are TRBV28 and TRBJ1-2, with a tentative D call TRBD1 (5 bases). Germline-derived CDR1 and CDR2 are MDHEN and SYDVKM. Between the trimmed V and J ends, which lost 6 bases and 9 bases, there was a span of 17 bases. The CDR3 contains 13 residues. The CDR3 spells CASSDSYPNSYTF. Here the CDR3 DNA reads TGTGCCAGCAGCGACAGTTACCCGAACAGCTACACCTTC.